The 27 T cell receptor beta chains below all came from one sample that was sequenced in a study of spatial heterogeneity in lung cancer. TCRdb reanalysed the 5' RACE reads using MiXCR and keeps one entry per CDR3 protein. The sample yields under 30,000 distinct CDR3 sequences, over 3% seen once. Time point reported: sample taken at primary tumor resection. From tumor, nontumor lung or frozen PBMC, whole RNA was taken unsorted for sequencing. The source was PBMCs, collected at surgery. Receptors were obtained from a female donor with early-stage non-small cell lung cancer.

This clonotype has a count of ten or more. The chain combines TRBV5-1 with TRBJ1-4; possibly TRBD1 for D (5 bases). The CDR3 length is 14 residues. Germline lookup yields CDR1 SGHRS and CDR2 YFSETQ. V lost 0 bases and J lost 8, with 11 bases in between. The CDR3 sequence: CASSLAGPEEKLFF. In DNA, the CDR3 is TGCGCCAGCAGCTTGGCGGGGCCTGAGGAAAAACTGTTTTTT.

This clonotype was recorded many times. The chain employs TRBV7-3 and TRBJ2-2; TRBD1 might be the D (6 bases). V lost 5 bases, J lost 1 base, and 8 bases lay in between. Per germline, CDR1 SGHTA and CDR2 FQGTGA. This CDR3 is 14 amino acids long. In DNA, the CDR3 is TGTGCCAGCAGCATGGACAGGAACACCGGGGAGCTGTTTTTT. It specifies CASSMDRNTGELFF.

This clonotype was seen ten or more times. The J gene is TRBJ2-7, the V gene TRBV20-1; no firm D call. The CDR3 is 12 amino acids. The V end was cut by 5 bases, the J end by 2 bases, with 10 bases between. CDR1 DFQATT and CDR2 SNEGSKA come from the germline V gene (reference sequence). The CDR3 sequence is CSAPHGAYEQYF. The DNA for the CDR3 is TGCAGTGCTCCCCACGGAGCCTACGAGCAGTACTTC.

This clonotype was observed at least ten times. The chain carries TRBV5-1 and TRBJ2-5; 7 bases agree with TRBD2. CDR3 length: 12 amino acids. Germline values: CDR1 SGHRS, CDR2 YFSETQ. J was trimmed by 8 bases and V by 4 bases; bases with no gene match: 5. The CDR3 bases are TGCGCCAGCAGCGGGGGACTATCAACCCAGTACTTC. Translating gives CASSGGLSTQYF.

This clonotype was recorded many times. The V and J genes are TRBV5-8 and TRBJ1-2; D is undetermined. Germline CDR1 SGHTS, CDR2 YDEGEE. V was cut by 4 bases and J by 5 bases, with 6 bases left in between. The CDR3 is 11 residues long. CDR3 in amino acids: CASSPTYGYTF. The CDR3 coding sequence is TGTGCCAGCAGCCCCACTTATGGCTACACCTTC.

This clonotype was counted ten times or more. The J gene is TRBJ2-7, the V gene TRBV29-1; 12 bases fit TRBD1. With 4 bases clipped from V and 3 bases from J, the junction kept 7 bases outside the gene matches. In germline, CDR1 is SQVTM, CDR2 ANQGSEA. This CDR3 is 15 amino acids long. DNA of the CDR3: TGCAGCGTTGTTGGGGGACAGGGGGCTTTCTACGAGCAGTACTTC. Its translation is CSVVGGQGAFYEQYF.

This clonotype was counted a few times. The CDR3 here is CSARDGGSTDTQYF. CDR3 bases: TGCAGTGCTAGAGATGGCGGTAGCACAGATACGCAGTATTTT. The chain carries TRBV20-1 and TRBJ2-3; D ambiguous. Trimming took off 0 bases at V and 0 bases at J, with 7 bases between the two ends. Germline CDR1 reads DFQATT; CDR2 reads SNEGSKA (reference sequence). The CDR3 totals 14 residues.

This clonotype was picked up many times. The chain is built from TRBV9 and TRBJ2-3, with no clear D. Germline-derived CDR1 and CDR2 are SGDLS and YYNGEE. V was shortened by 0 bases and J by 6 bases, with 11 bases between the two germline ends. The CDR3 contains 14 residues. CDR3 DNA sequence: TGTGCCAGCAGCGTAGAGGGTCTCGTTGATACGCAGTATTTT. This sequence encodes CASSVEGLVDTQYF.

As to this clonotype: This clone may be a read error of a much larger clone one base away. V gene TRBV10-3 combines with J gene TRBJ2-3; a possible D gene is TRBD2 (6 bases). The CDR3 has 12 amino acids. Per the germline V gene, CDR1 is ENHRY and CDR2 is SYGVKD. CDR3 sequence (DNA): TGTGCCATCAGCGGGAGTGCAGATACGCTGTATTTT. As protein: CAISGSADTLYF.

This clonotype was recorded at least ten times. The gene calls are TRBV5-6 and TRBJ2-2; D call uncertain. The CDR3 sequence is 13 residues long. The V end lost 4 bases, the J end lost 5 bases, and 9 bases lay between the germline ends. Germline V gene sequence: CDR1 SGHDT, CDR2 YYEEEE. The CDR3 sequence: CASSPGPTGELFF. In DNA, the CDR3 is TGTGCCAGCAGCCCCGGACCTACCGGGGAGCTGTTTTTT.

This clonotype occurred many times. CDR3 residues: CASSDGGTSGNTIYF. In DNA, the CDR3 is TGTGCCAGCAGTGATGGGGGCACCTCTGGAAACACCATATATTTT. The chain couples TRBV2 to TRBJ1-3; tentatively, D is TRBD1 (6 bases). The V gene's germline CDR1 is SNHLY and CDR2 FYNNEI. This CDR3 has 15 amino acids. The ends were cut back, 3 bases at V and 0 bases at J, with 9 bases in the middle.

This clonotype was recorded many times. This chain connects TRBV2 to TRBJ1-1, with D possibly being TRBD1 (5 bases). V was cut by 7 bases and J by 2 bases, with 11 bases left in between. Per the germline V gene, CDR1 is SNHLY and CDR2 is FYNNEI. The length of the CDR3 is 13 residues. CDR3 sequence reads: CASMARANTEAFF. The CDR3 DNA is TGTGCCAGCATGGCCAGGGCCAACACTGAAGCTTTCTTT.

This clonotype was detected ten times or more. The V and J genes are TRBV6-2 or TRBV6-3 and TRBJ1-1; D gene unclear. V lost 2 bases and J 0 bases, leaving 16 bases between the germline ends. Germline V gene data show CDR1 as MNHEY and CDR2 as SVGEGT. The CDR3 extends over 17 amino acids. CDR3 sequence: CASSYPPMYSLNTEAFF. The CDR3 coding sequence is TGTGCCAGCAGTTACCCCCCCATGTACAGCTTGAACACTGAAGCTTTCTTT.

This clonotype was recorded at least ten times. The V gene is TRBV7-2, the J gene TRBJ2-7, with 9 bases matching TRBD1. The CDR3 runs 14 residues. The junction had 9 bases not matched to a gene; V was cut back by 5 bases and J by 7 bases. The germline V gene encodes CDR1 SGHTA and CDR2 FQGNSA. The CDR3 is CASSPGQGPLEQYF. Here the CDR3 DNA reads TGTGCCAGCAGCCCGGGACAGGGACCCCTAGAGCAGTACTTC.

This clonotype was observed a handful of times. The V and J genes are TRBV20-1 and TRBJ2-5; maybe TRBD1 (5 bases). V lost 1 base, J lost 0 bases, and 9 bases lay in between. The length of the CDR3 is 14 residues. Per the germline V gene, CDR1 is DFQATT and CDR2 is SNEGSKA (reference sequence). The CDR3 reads CSARGGWYQETQYF. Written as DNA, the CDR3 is TGCAGTGCTAGAGGGGGCTGGTACCAAGAGACCCAGTACTTC.

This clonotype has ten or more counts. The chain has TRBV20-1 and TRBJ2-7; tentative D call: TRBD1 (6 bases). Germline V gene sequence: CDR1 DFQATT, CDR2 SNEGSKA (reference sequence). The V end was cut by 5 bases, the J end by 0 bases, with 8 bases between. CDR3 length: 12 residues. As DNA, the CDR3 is TGCAGTGCTGGGGACATCTCCTACGAGCAGTACTTC. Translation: CSAGDISYEQYF.

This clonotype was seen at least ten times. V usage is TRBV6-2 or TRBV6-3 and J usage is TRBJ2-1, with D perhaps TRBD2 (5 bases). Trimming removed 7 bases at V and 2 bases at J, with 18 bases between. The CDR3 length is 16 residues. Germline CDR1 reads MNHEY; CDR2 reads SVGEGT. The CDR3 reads CASTPRRPSPYNEQFF. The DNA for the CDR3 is TGTGCCAGCACCCCCCGCCGGCCTAGCCCCTACAATGAGCAGTTCTTC.

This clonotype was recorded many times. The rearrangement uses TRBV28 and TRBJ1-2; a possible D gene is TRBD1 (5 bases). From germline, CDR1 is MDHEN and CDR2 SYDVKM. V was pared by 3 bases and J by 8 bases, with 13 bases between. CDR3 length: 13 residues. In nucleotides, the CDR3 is TGTGCCAGCAGTTTCCGAGGGGCGCGGGGCTACACCTTC. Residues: CASSFRGARGYTF.

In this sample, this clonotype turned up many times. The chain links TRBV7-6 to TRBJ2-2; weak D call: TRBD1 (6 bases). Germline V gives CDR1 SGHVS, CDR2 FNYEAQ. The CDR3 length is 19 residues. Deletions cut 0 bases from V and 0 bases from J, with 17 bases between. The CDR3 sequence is CASSLALVAWTANTGELFF. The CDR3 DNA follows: TGTGCCAGCAGCTTAGCGCTTGTGGCGTGGACAGCGAACACCGGGGAGCTGTTTTTT.

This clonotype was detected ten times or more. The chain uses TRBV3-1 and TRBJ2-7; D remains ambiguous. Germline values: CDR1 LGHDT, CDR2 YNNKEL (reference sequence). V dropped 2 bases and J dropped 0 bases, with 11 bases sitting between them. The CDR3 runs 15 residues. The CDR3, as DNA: TGTGCCAGCAGCCAAATCCCGGTGAGCTCCTACGAGCAGTACTTC. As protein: CASSQIPVSSYEQYF.

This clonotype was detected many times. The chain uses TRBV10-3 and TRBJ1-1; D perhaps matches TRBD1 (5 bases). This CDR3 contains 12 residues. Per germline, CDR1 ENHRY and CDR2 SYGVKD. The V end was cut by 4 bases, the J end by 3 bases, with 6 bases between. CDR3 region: CAISVGDTEAFF. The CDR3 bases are TGTGCCATCAGTGTGGGGGACACTGAAGCTTTCTTT.

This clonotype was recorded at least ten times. The CDR3 DNA sequence: TGCGCCAGCAGCTTGGTTACAGGGGAAGGGTACAATGAGCAGTTCTTC. It specifies CASSLVTGEGYNEQFF. The rearrangement joins TRBV5-1 to TRBJ2-1; 7 bases agree with TRBD1. There are 16 residues in the CDR3. Germline V gives CDR1 SGHRS, CDR2 YFSETQ. The trim removed 0 bases at V and 4 bases at J, leaving 7 bases unmatched. Combining the CDR3 with reference TRBV5-1 and TRBJ2-1 gives the whole variable domain KAGVTQTPRYLIKTRGQQVTLSCSPISGHRSVSWYQQTPGQGLQFLFEYFSETQRNKGNFPGRFSGRQFSNSRSEMNVSTLELGDSALYLCASSLVTGEGYNEQFFGPGTRLTVL.

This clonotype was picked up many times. The CDR3 reads CSARLRGIAQPQHF. CDR3 sequence (DNA): TGCAGTGCTCGACTCAGGGGTATAGCTCAGCCCCAGCATTTT. This chain links TRBV20-1 with TRBJ1-5, with D maybe TRBD1 (6 bases). With 5 bases removed from V and 6 bases from J, the gap between germline ends came to 17 bases. The germline V gene has CDR1 DFQATT and CDR2 SNEGSKA (reference sequence). The CDR3 is 14 amino acids.

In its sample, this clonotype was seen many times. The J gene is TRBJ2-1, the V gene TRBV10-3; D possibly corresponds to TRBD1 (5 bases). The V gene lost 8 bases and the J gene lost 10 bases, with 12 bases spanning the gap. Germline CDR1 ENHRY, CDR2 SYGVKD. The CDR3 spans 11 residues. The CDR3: CAIGAIGEQFF. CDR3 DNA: TGTGCCATCGGGGCTATTGGCGAGCAGTTCTTC.

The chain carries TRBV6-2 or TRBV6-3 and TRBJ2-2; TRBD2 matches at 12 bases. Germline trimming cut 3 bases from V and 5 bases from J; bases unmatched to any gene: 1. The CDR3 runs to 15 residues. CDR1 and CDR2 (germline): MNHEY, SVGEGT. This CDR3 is CASSYGLAGTGELFF. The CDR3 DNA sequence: TGTGCCAGCAGTTATGGACTAGCGGGGACCGGGGAGCTGTTTTTT.

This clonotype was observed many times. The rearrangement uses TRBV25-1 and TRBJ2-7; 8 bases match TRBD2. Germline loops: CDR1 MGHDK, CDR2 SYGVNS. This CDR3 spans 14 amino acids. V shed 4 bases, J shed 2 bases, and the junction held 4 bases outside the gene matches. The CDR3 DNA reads TGTGCCAGCAGTGCAGCGGGGGCCGCCTACGAGCAGTACTTC. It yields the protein CASSAAGAAYEQYF.

CDR3 nucleotide sequence: TGTGCCAGTAGTATAGGTCGGAGGAGCAGCAACACCATATATTTT. Protein product: CASSIGRRSSNTIYF. The chain links TRBV19 to TRBJ1-3; D not resolved. Germline CDR1 LNHDA, CDR2 SQIVND (reference sequence). The CDR3 spans 15 residues. Trimming removed 1 base at V and 7 bases at J, with 14 bases between.